The 24 T cell receptor beta chains listed next were all sequenced from one sample in a study of T cell responses to AZD1222 COVID-19 vaccine. The repertoire was sequenced with immunoSEQ multiplex PCR; TCRdb's copy has only in-frame clones and lacks some. This table has some 170,000 clones, approximately 88% appearing once. Sequencing used peripheral blood, obtained on day 0 of AZD1222 vaccination. These receptors all stem from an adult in good health.

This chain joins TRBV5-4 and TRBJ1-6; the D gene is possibly TRBD1 (6 bases). This CDR3 contains 17 residues. Trimming cost V 4 bases and J 6 bases, with 20 bases left between them. Germline V lookup: CDR1 SGHNT, CDR2 YYREEE (reference sequence). DNA of the CDR3: TGTGCCAGCAGCCCAGGACCAGGGGCTGAAGGTAATTCACCCCTCCACTTT. Translating it yields CASSPGPGAEGNSPLHF.

V and J are TRBV10-3 and TRBJ2-5; D call uncertain. Germline V CDR1 and CDR2: ENHRY, SYGVKD. Trimming cost V 8 bases and J 1 base, with 2 bases left between them. The CDR3 is 10 amino acids. The CDR3 region is CAIGQETQYF. In DNA form, the CDR3 reads TGTGCCATCGGCCAAGAGACCCAGTACTTC.

The rearrangement joins TRBV11-1 to TRBJ1-2, with a weak D call TRBD1 (5 bases). The CDR3 is made up of 16 amino acids. Trimming cost V 5 bases and J 2 bases, with 18 bases left between them. Germline V gives CDR1 SGHAT, CDR2 FQDESV (reference sequence). CDR3 nucleotides: TGTGCCAGCAGCCGGTCGGCGGGGCTCGGGAACTATGGCTACACCTTC. This codes for CASSRSAGLGNYGYTF. Full variable domain (remainder filled in from reference TRBV11-1 and TRBJ1-2): EAEVAQSPRYKITEKSQAVAFWCDPISGHATLYWYRQILGQGPELLVQFQDESVVDDSQLPKDRFSAERLKGVDSTLKIQPAELGDSAMYLCASSRSAGLGNYGYTFGSGTRLTVV.

The rearrangement uses TRBV11-2 and TRBJ2-1; D is undetermined. The germline V and J ends were trimmed by 4 bases and 7 bases, with 5 bases remaining between them. The CDR3 covers 11 residues. Germline values: CDR1 SGHAT, CDR2 FQNNGV. The CDR3 coding sequence is TGTGCCAGCAGCTCCCGGAATGAGCAGTTCTTC. It specifies CASSSRNEQFF.

The chain recombines TRBV28 with TRBJ2-3; unclear D gene. This CDR3 has 15 amino acids. V dropped 3 bases and J dropped 2 bases, with 12 bases sitting between them. Germline V gene lookup returns CDR1 MDHEN and CDR2 SYDVKM. The CDR3 sequence is CASSLTDRHTDTQYF. CDR3 DNA: TGTGCCAGCAGTTTGACGGACCGACACACAGATACGCAGTATTTT.

The V call is TRBV25-1, the J call TRBJ1-2; D might be TRBD1 (5 bases). Germline V lookup: CDR1 MGHDK, CDR2 SYGVNS. Trimming took 1 base from V and 4 from J, leaving 7 bases between them. The CDR3 consists of 13 residues. CDR3 region: CASSELGTYGYTF. The CDR3 DNA reads as TGTGCCAGCAGTGAATTAGGGACCTATGGCTACACCTTC.

This chain uses TRBV29-1 with TRBJ1-1; 7 nucleotides line up with TRBD1. The length of the CDR3 is 15 residues. Germline loops: CDR1 SQVTM, CDR2 ANQGSEA. Losses at the gene ends were 0 bases for V and 1 base for J; bases not matched to a gene: 5. Here the CDR3 reads CSVEDPAGGNTEAFF. CDR3 sequence (DNA): TGCAGCGTTGAAGATCCGGCAGGGGGGAACACTGAAGCTTTCTTT.

The chain has TRBV9 and TRBJ1-6; D is possibly TRBD1 (5 bases). Germline values: CDR1 SGDLS, CDR2 YYNGEE. V lost 0 bases to trimming and J lost 9 bases, with 10 bases between them. There are 14 residues in the CDR3. CDR3 in amino acids: CASSVGQGTSPLHF. For the CDR3, the DNA is TGTGCCAGCAGCGTAGGGCAGGGAACTTCACCCCTCCACTTT.

The genes are TRBV5-1 and TRBJ2-7, with D perhaps being TRBD1 or TRBD2 (5 bases each). The CDR3 length is 16 residues. CDR1 and CDR2 from the germline V gene are SGHRS and YFSETQ. The V end was cut by 0 bases, the J end by 0 bases, with 13 bases between. CDR3 DNA: TGCGCCAGCAGCTTGGACGGGGCCCCCCACTCCTACGAGCAGTACGTC. Protein: CASSLDGAPHSYEQYV.

The sample holds a few counts of this clone. CDR3 in amino acids: CASSLDTDYEQYF. CDR3 DNA sequence: TGTGCCAGCAGCTTAGACACGGACTACGAGCAGTACTTC. V is TRBV7-2 and J is TRBJ2-7; D call uncertain. The germline V gene has CDR1 SGHTA and CDR2 FQGNSA. V was cut by 1 base and J by 3 bases, with 7 bases left in between. This CDR3 has 13 residues.

The chain combines TRBV12-5 with TRBJ2-1, with TRBD1 matching over 8 bases. V was pared by 1 base and J by 9 bases, with 2 bases of the junction left unmatched. The CDR3 consists of 13 residues. Germline-derived CDR1 and CDR2 are LGHNT and FRNRAP. CDR3: CASGLGTGFEQFF. The CDR3 DNA reads TGTGCTAGTGGTTTGGGGACAGGGTTTGAGCAGTTCTTC.

V and J are TRBV6-2 or TRBV6-3 and TRBJ2-7, with 7 bases that match TRBD1. There are 16 residues in the CDR3. After removal of 5 bases from V and 3 bases from J, the junction contained 13 bases not matched to a gene. The germline gives CDR1 MNHEY, CDR2 SVGEGT. CDR3: CASSPGTARGDYEQYF. CDR3 nucleotide sequence: TGTGCCAGCAGTCCCGGGACAGCCAGGGGAGACTACGAGCAGTACTTC.

V usage is TRBV10-3 and J usage is TRBJ1-2; possibly TRBD1 for D (5 bases). This CDR3 region has 16 residues. Germline values: CDR1 ENHRY, CDR2 SYGVKD. Trimming stripped 0 bases from V and 6 bases from J, with 17 bases between. DNA of the CDR3: TGTGCCATCAGTGAGTCTGGGGGAGGGCGGCAAGATGGCTACACCTTC. Protein sequence: CAISESGGGRQDGYTF.

The V gene is TRBV6-5, the J gene TRBJ1-1, with a tentative D call TRBD1 (6 bases). V was clipped by 8 bases and J by 0 bases, with 16 bases between them. From germline, CDR1 is MNHEY and CDR2 SVGAGI. This CDR3 spans 15 amino acids. In DNA, the CDR3 is TGTGCCAGCGGAAAGACGGGGGCGATGAACACTGAAGCTTTCTTT. This sequence encodes CASGKTGAMNTEAFF.

The chain employs TRBV5-5 and TRBJ1-6; D unresolved. V lost 1 base and J 7 bases, leaving 15 bases between the germline ends. Germline CDR1 reads SGHKS; CDR2 reads YYEKEE (reference sequence). This CDR3 has 16 amino acids. This CDR3 is CASSLSDRGRNSPLHF. In DNA, the CDR3 is TGTGCCAGCAGCTTGTCAGATCGGGGTCGGAATTCACCCCTCCACTTT.

Written as DNA, the CDR3 is TGTGCCAGCAGCAGGACAGAGTCATTCTATAATTCACCCCTCCACTTT. This gives the protein CASSRTESFYNSPLHF. The chain combines TRBV5-4 with TRBJ1-6; D is perhaps TRBD1 (6 bases). Per the germline V gene, CDR1 is SGHNT and CDR2 is YYREEE (reference sequence). CDR3 length equals 16 residues. V lost 4 bases, J lost 3 bases, and 14 bases lay in between.

The chain joins TRBV28 to TRBJ2-7; a possible D gene is TRBD1 (6 bases). CDR3 size: 15 residues. The V end lost 5 bases, the J end lost 0 bases, and 14 bases lay between the germline ends. Looked up from germline, CDR1 is MDHEN and CDR2 is SYDVKM. The CDR3 DNA follows: TGTGCCAGCAGTCAGGGGCGAGGCCGCTCCTACGAGCAGTACGTC. This encodes CASSQGRGRSYEQYV.

V and J are TRBV7-3 and TRBJ2-1; TRBD1 or TRBD2 may be the D gene (7 bases each). The germline V gene encodes CDR1 SGHTA and CDR2 FQGTGA. Deletions cut 5 bases from V and 4 bases from J, with 15 bases between. The CDR3 spans 15 residues. The CDR3 sequence is CASSTNRGGYNEQFF. CDR3 DNA: TGTGCCAGCAGCACTAACAGGGGAGGGTACAATGAGCAGTTCTTC.

J is TRBJ1-2 and V is TRBV19; unclear D gene. Germline V CDR1 and CDR2: LNHDA, SQIVND (reference sequence). This CDR3 spans 12 amino acids. V lost 3 bases, J lost 8 bases, and 10 bases lay in between. CDR3 bases: TGTGCCAGTAGTATGCCCCCGGGGGGCTACACCTTC. Translation gives CASSMPPGGYTF.

The chain joins TRBV5-1 to TRBJ2-3; 10 nucleotides line up with TRBD2. Unmatched junction bases numbered 3, after V lost 1 base and J lost 4 bases. The CDR3 contains 15 residues. Germline V lookup: CDR1 SGHRS, CDR2 YFSETQ. This CDR3 reads CASSLSSGRSDTQYF. The CDR3 nucleotides read TGCGCCAGCAGCTTGTCTAGCGGGAGATCAGATACGCAGTATTTT.

The V call is TRBV5-1, the J call TRBJ2-5; 7 bases are shared with TRBD2. Losses at the gene ends were 1 base for V and 1 base for J; bases not matched to a gene: 16. CDR1 SGHRS and CDR2 YFSETQ come from the germline V gene. This CDR3 is 19 amino acids long. The CDR3 loop reads CASSLWYGAGEVSQETQYF. The CDR3 nucleotides are TGCGCCAGCAGCTTGTGGTACGGGGCGGGAGAGGTTTCCCAAGAGACCCAGTACTTC. The whole variable domain, remainder taken from reference TRBV5-1 and TRBJ2-5, is KAGVTQTPRYLIKTRGQQVTLSCSPISGHRSVSWYQQTPGQGLQFLFEYFSETQRNKGNFPGRFSGRQFSNSRSEMNVSTLELGDSALYLCASSLWYGAGEVSQETQYFGPGTRLLVL.

J is TRBJ2-7 and V is TRBV5-1; unclear D gene. This CDR3 region has 12 residues. V lost 2 bases and J lost 3, with 6 bases in between. Germline CDR1 is SGHRS and CDR2 is YFSETQ. CDR3 in amino acids: CASSFTFYEQYV. Written as DNA, the CDR3 is TGCGCCAGCAGCTTCACATTCTACGAGCAGTACGTC.

The J gene is TRBJ2-7, the V gene TRBV6-5; 12 bases match TRBD2. The CDR3 extends over 14 amino acids. Looked up from germline, CDR1 is MNHEY and CDR2 is SVGAGI. After removal of 5 bases from V and 5 bases from J, the junction contained 4 bases not matched to a gene. The CDR3 sequence: CASSLAGGPNEQYF. Here the CDR3 DNA reads TGTGCCAGCAGTCTAGCGGGAGGGCCCAACGAGCAGTACTTC.

The chain links TRBV7-2 to TRBJ2-1; TRBD2 is a possible D gene (6 bases). Germline V gene data show CDR1 as SGHTA and CDR2 as FQGNSA. V was pared by 5 bases and J by 0 bases, with 14 bases between. This CDR3 has 16 residues. The CDR3 here is CASSRVAGSSYNEQFF. Here the CDR3 DNA reads TGTGCCAGCAGCCGCGTGGCGGGATCCTCCTACAATGAGCAGTTCTTC.